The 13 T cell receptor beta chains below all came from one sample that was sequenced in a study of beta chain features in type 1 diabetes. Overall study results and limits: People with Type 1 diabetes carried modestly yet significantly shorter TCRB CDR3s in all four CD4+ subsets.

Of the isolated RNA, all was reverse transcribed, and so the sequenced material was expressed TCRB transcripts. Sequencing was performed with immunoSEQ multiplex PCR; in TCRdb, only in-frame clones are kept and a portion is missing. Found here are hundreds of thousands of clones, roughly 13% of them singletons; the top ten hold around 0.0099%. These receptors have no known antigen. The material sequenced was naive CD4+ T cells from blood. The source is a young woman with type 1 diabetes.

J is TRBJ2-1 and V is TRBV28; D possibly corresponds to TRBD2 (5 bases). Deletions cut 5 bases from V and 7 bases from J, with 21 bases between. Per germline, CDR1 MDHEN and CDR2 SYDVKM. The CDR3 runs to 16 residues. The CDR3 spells CASSSRRGRGGNEQFF. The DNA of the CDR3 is TGTGCCAGCAGTAGCCGAAGAGGGAGAGGCGGAAATGAGCAGTTCTTC.

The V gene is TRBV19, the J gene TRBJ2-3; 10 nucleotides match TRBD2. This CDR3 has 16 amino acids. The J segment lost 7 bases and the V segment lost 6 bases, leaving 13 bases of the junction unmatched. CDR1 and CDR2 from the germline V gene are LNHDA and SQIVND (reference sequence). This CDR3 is CASSPLASGGHNTQYF. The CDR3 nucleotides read TGTGCCAGTAGCCCCCTGGCTAGCGGGGGCCATAATACGCAGTATTTT.

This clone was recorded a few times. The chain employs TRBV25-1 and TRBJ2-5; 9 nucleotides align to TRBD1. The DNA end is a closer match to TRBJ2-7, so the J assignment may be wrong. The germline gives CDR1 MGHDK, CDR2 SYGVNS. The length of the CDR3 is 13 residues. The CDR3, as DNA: TGTGCCAGCAGACAGGGGGCCTTCGCCGAGCAGTACTTC. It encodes CASRQGAFAEQYF.

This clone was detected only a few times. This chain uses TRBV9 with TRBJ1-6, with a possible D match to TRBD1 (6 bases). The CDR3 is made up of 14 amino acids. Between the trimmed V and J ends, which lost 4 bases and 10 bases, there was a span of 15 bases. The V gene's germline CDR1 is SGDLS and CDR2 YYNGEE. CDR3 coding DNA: TGTGCCAGCAGCACCCAGGGGTATTTGTCACCCCTCCACTTT. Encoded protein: CASSTQGYLSPLHF.

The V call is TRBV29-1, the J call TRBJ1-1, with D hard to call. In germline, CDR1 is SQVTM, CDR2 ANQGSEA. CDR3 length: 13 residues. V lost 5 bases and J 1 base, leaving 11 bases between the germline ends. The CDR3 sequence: CSVSWAGNTEAFF. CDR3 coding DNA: TGCAGCGTTTCTTGGGCCGGGAACACTGAAGCTTTCTTT.

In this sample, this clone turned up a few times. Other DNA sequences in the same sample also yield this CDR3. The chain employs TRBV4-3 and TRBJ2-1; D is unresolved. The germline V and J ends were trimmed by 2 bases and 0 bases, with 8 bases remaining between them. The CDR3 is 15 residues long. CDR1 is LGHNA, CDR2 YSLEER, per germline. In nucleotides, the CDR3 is TGCGCCAGCAGCCAATCCACGAGCTCCTACAATGAGCAGTTCTTC. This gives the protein CASSQSTSSYNEQFF.

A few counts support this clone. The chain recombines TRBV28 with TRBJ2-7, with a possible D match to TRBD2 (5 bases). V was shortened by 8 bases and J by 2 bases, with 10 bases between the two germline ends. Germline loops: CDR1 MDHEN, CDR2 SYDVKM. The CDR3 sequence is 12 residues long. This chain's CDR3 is CASHTRAYEQYF. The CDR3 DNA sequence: TGTGCCAGCCATACGAGGGCCTACGAGCAGTACTTC.

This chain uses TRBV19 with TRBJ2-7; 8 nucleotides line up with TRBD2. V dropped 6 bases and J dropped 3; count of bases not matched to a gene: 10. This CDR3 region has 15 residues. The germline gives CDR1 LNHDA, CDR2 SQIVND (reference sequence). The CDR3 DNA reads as TGTGCCAGTAGCCCGGGCTTAGCGGGATACTACGAGCAGTACTTC. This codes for CASSPGLAGYYEQYF.

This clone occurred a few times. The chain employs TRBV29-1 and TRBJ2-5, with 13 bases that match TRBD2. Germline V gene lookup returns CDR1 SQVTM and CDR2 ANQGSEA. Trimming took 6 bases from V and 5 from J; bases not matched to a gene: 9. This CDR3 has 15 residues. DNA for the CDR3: TGCAGCGTGGGGACTAGCGGGGATTGGGGGGAGACCCAGTACTTC. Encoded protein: CSVGTSGDWGETQYF.

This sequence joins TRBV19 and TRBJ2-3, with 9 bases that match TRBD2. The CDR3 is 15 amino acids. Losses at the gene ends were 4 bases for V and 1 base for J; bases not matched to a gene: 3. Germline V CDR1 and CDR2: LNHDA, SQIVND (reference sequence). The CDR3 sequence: CASSSGRAGTDTQYF. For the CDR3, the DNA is TGTGCCAGTAGTAGCGGGAGGGCCGGCACAGATACGCAGTATTTT.

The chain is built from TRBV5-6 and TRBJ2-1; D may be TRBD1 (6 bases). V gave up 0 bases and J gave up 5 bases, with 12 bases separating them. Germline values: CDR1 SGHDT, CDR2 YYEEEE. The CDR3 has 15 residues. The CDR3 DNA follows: TGTGCCAGCAGCTTGGCTAACAGGGATCACAATGAGCAGTTCTTC. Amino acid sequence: CASSLANRDHNEQFF.

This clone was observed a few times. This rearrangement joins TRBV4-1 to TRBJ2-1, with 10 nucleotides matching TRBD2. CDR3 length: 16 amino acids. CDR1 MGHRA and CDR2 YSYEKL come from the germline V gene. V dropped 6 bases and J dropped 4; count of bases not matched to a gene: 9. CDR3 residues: CASRSLGLAEYNEQFF. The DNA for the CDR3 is TGCGCCAGCAGAAGCCTAGGACTAGCGGAGTACAATGAGCAGTTCTTC.

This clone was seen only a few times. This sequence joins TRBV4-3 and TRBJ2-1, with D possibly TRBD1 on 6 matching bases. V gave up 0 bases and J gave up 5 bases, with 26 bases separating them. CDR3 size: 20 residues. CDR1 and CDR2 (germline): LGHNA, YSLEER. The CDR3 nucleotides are TGCGCCAGCAGCCAAGATGGTCCTGCCTTTGTGGGGACAACGAACAATGAGCAGTTCTTC. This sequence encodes CASSQDGPAFVGTTNNEQFF.